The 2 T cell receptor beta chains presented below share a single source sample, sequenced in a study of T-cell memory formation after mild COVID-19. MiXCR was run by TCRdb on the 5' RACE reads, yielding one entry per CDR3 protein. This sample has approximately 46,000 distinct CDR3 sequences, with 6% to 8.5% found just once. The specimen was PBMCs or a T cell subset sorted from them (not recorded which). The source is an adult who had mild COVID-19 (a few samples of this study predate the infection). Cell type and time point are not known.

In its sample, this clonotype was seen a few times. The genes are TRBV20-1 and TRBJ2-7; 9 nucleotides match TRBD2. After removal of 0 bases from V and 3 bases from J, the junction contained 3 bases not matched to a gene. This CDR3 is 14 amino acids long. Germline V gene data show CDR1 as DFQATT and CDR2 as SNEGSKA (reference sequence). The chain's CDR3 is CSARDGSGSYEQYF. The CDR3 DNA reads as TGCAGTGCTAGAGACGGTAGCGGGAGCTACGAGCAGTACTTC.

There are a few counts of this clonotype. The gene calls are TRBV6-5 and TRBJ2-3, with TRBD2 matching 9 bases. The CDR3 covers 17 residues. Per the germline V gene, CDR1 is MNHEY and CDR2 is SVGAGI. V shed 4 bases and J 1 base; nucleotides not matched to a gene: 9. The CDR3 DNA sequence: TGTGCCAGCAGTTCACCCACTAGCGGGCGGGGCACAGATACGCAGTATTTT. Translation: CASSSPTSGRGTDTQYF.